This T cell receptor (beta chain) came from a study of cytomegalovirus exposure and HLA in healthy donors. Study at large: Inside one of the first data releases sat about 85 million unique TCRs taken from HLA-typed donors.

About this clone itself: The antigen remains undetermined.

CDR1 and CDR2 (germline): SQVTM, ANQGSEA. This CDR3 region has 12 residues. Trimming removed 4 bases from V and 5 bases from J; junction bases left unmatched: 4. The study, taken as a whole, reports: Productive rates of about 90% or about 30% were seen for most TCR beta V segments in an earlier analysis. Analyzed later, most CMV-associated TCR beta chains appeared HLA-restricted. Researchers reported in a later analysis that a missense DCLRE1C variant was tied to TCR beta V- and J-gene trimming.

Primers: 60 Vbeta forward and 13 Jbeta reverse. Some clones are missing from TCRdb's copy, which holds only in-frame ones; the method was immunoSEQ multiplex PCR. This table has fewer than 200,000 clones, about four fifths appearing once. The V call is TRBV29-1, the J call TRBJ2-5, with 7 bases lining up with TRBD1. Sample: PBMCs. The TCR comes from a woman aged 45-65 years in good health and CMV-seronegative. CDR3 nucleotide sequence: TGCAGCGTTGGGACAGGCTGGGAGACCCAGTACTTC. This sequence encodes CSVGTGWETQYF.